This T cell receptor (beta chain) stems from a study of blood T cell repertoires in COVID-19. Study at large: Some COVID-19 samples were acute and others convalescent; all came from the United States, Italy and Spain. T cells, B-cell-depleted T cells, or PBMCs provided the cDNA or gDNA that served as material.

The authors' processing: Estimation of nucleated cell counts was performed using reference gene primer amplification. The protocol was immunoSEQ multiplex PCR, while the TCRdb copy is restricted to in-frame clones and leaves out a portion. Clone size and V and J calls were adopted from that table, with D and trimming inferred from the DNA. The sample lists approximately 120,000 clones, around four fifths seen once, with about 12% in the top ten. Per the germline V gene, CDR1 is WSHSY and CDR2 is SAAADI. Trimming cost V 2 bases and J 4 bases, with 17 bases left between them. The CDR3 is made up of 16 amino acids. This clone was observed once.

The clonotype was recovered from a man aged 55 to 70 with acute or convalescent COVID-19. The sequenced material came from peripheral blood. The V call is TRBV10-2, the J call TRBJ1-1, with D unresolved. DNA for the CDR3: TGCGCCAGCAGTGAGACAGCGTCCCGGGGAGTCACTGAAGCTTTCTTT. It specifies CASSETASRGVTEAFF.